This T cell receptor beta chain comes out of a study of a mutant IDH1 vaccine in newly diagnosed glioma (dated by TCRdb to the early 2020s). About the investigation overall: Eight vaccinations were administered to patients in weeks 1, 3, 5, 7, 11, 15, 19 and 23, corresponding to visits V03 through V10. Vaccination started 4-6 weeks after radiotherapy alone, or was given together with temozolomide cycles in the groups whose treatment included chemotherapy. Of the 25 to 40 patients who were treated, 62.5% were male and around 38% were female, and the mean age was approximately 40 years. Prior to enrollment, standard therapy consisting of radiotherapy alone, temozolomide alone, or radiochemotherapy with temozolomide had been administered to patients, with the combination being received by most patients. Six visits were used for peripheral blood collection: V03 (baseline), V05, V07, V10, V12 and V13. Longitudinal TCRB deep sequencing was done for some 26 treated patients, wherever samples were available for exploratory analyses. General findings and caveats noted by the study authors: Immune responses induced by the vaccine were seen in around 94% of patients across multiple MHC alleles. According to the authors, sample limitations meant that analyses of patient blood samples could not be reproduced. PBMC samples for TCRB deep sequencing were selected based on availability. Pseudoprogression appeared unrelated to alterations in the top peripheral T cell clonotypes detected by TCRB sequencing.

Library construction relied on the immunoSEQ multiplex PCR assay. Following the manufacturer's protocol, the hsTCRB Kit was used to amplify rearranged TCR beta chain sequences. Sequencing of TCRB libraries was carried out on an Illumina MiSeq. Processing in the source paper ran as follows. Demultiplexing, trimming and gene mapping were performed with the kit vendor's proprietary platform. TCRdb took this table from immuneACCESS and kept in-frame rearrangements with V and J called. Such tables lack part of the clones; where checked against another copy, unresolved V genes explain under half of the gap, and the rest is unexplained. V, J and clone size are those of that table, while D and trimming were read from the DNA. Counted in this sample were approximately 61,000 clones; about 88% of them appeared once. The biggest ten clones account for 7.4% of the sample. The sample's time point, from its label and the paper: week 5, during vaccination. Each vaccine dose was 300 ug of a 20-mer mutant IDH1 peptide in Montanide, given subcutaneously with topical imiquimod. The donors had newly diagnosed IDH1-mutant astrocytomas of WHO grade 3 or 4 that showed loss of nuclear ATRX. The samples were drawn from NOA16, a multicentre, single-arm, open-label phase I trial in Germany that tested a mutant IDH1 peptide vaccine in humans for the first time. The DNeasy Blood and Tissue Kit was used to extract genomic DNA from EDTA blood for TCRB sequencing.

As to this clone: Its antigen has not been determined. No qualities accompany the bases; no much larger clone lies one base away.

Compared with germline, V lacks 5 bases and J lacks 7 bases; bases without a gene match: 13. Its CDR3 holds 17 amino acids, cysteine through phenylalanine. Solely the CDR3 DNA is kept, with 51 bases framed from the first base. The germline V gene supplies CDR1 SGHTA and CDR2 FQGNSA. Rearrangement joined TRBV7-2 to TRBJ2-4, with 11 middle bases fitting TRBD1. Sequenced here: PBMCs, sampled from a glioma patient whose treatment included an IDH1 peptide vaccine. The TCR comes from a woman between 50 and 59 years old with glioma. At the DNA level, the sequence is TGTGCCAGCAGCGGACAGGGGGCGATAGGTGTCGGGAACATTCAGTACTTC. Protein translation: CASSGQGAIGVGNIQYF.